This TCR beta chain was obtained from a study of cytotoxic CD8 clonotypes in ibrutinib-treated CLL. Study-wide background: Productive templates averaged around 260,000 per sample, and productive rearrangements 85,000 to 100,000.

Study-wide results and caveats: Clonality climbed at ibrutinib response, then dropped toward baseline at progression.

Data came from immunoSEQ multiplex PCR; TCRdb stores just in-frame clones and leaves some out. The sample has tens of thousands of clones, approximately 86% seen once. CDR1 MNHEY and CDR2 SMNVEV come from the germline V gene (reference sequence). Losses at the gene ends were 2 bases for V and 7 bases for J; bases not matched to a gene: 9. The CDR3 extends over 16 amino acids. About this clone itself: Its antigen is still unknown.

The chain recombines TRBV27 with TRBJ2-3; 10 nucleotides align to TRBD2. The specimen was PBMCs, collected before ibrutinib treatment. The receptor's source is a human donor with chronic lymphocytic leukemia. DNA for the CDR3: TGTGCCAGCAGTTTAAGCCCACTAGCGGGGACATATACGCAGTATTTT. Its protein is CASSLSPLAGTYTQYF.